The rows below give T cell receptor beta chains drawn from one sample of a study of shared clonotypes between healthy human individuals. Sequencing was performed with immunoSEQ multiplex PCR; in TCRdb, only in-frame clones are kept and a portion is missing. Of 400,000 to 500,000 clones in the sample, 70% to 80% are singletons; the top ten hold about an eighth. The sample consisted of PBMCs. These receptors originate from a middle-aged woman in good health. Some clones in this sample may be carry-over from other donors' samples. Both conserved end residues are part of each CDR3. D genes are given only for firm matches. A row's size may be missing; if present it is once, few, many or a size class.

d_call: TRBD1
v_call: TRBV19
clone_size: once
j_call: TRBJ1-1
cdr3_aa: CATQGQANTEAFF
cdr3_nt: TGTGCCACTCAGGGACAGGCGAACACTGAAGCTTTCTTT

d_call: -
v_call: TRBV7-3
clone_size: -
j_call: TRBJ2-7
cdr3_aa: CASSLTGGANEQYF
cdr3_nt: TGTGCCAGCAGCTTAACAGGCGGGGCGAACGAGCAGTACTTC

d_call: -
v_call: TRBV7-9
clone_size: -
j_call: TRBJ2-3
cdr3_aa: CASSPLLPSTDTQYF
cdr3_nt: TGTGCCAGCAGCCCCCTACTACCCAGCACAGATACGCAGTATTTT

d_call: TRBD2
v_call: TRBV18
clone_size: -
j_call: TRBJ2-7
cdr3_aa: CASSPGTSGAYEQYF
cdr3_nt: TGTGCCAGCTCACCCGGGACTAGCGGGGCCTACGAGCAGTACTTC

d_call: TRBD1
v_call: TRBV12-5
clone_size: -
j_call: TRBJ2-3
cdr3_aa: CASGLVPLGQASDTQYF
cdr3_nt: TGTGCTAGTGGTTTGGTACCCTTGGGACAGGCATCAGATACGCAGTATTTT

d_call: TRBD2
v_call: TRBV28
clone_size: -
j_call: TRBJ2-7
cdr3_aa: CASRGGFYEQYF
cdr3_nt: TGTGCCAGCCGGGGGGGTTTCTACGAGCAGTACTTC

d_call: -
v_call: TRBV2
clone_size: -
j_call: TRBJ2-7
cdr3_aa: CASSIGAYEQYF
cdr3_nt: TGTGCCAGCAGCATAGGGGCCTACGAGCAGTACTTC

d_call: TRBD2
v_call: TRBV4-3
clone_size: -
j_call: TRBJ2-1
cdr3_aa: CASSLGVAGGREQFF
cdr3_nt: TGCGCCAGCAGCCTGGGGGTAGCGGGAGGCCGCGAGCAGTTCTTC

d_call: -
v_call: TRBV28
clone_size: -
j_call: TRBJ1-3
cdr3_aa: CASRGSTTQHAGNTIYF
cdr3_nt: TGTGCCAGCAGGGGGAGCACGACTCAGCATGCCGGAAACACCATATATTTT

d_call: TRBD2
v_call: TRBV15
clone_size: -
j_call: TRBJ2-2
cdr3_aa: CATSRDTGLEAPGELFF
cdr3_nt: TGTGCCACCAGCAGAGATACGGGACTAGAGGCCCCCGGGGAGCTGTTTTTT

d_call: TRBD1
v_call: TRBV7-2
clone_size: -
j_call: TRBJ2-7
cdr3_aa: CASSTGTGGEQYF
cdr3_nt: TGTGCCAGCAGCACTGGGACAGGGGGCGAGCAGTACTTC

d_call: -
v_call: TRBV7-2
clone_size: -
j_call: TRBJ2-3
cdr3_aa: CASSLYREMDTQYF
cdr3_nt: TGTGCCAGCAGCTTATACCGGGAGATGGATACGCAGTATTTT

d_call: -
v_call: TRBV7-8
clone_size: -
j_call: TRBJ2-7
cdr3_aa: CASSLVASLYF
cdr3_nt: TGTGCCAGCAGCTTAGTTGCCAGCCTGTACTTC

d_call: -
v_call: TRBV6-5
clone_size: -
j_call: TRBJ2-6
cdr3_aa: CASRYREPSGANVLTF
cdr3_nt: TGTGCCAGCAGGTACCGGGAACCCTCTGGGGCCAACGTCCTGACTTTC

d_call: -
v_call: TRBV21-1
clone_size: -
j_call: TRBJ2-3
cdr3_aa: CASSKGQVDTQYF
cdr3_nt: TGTGCCAGCAGCAAAGGGCAGGTGGATACGCAGTATTTT

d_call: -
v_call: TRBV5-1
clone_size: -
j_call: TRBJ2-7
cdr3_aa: CASSRQTGAYEQYF
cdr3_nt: TGCGCCAGCAGCCGACAGACAGGCGCCTACGAGCAGTACTTC

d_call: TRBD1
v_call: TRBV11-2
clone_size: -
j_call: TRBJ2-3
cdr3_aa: CASSLLGGTTDTQYF
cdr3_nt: TGTGCCAGCAGCTTACTAGGGGGCACCACAGATACGCAGTATTTT

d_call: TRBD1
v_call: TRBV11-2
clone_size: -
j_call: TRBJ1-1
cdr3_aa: CASSTRRTGLTEAFF
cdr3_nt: TGTGCCAGCAGCACTCGACGGACAGGGCTGACTGAAGCTTTCTTT

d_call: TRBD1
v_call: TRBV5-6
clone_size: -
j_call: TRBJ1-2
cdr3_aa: CASSLPGQGTGYTF
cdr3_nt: TGTGCCAGCAGCTTGCCGGGACAGGGTACAGGCTACACCTTC

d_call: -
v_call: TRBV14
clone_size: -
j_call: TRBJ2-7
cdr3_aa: CASSRFGLLRDEQYF
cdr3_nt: TGTGCCAGCAGCCGCTTTGGGCTGTTAAGAGACGAGCAGTACTTC

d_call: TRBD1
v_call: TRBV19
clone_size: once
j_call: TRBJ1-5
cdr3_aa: CASSPGTGRSNQPQHF
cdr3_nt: TGTGCCAGTAGTCCGGGGACAGGGCGAAGCAATCAGCCCCAGCATTTT

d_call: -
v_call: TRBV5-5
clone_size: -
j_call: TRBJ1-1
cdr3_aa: CASSLVTTMNTEAFF
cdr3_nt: TGTGCCAGCAGCTTGGTGACAACAATGAACACTGAAGCTTTCTTT

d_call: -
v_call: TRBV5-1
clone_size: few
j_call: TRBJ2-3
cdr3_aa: CASSFTPSTDTQYF
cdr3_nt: TGCGCCAGCAGCTTTACCCCCTCTACGGATACGCAGTATTTT

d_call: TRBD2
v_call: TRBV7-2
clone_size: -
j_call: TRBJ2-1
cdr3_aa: CASSSWAGVGEQFF
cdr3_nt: TGTGCCAGCAGCTCCTGGGCGGGAGTGGGTGAGCAGTTCTTC

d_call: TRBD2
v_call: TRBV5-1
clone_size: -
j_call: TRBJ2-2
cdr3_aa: CASSFRTSGNTGELFF
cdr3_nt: TGCGCCAGCAGCTTCCGGACTAGCGGGAACACCGGGGAGCTGTTTTTT

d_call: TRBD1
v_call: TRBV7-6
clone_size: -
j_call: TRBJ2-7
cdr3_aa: CASSLAYRGRDGEQYF
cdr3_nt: TGTGCCAGCAGCTTAGCGTATAGGGGGCGCGACGGAGAGCAGTACTTC

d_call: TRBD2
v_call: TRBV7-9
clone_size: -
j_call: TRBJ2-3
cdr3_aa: CASSKTSGPTDTQYF
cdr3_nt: TGTGCCAGCAGCAAGACTAGCGGACCCACAGATACGCAGTATTTT

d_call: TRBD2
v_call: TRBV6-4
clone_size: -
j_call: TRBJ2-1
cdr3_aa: CASSDWAGGGEQFF
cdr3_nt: TGTGCCAGCAGTGACTGGGCGGGGGGCGGTGAGCAGTTCTTC

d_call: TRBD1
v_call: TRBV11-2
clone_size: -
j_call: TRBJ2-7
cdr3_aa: CASSSPGQGYEQYF
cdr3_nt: TGTGCCAGCAGCTCTCCGGGACAGGGTTACGAGCAGTACTTC

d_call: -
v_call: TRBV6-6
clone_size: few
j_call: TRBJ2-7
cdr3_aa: CASSYSGGEQYF
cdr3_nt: TGTGCCAGCAGTTACTCGGGGGGCGAGCAGTACTTC

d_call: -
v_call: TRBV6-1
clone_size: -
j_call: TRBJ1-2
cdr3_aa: CASSEPVSGSYGYTF
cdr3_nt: TGTGCCAGCAGTGAACCGGTTAGCGGGAGCTATGGCTACACCTTC

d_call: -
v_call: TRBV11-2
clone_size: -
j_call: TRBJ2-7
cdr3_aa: CASSLGGWEQYF
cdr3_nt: TGTGCCAGCAGCTTAGGCGGGTGGGAGCAGTACTTC

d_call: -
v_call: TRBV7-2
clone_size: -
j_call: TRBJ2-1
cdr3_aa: CASSLFWGSGSYNEQFF
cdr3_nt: TGTGCCAGCAGCTTATTCTGGGGATCCGGGTCCTACAATGAGCAGTTCTTC

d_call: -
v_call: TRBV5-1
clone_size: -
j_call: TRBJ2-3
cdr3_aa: CASSLVTGGADTQYF
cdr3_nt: TGCGCCAGCAGCTTGGTAACAGGCGGGGCAGATACGCAGTATTTT

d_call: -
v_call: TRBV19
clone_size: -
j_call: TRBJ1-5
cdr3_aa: CASSGSNSNQPQHF
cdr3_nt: TGTGCCAGTAGTGGAAGTAATAGCAATCAGCCCCAGCATTTT

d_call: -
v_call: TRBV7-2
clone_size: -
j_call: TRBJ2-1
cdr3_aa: CASSSLGTVGEQFF
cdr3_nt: TGTGCCAGCAGCTCCCTAGGAACCGTAGGTGAGCAGTTCTTC

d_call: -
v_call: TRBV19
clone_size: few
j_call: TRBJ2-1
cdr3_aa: CASRPTVTGNEQFF
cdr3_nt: TGTGCCAGTAGACCGACAGTGACCGGCAATGAGCAGTTCTTC

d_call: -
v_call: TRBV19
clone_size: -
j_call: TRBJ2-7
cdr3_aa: CASKTGSGSYEQYF
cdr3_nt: TGTGCCAGTAAGACGGGAAGCGGGTCCTACGAGCAGTACTTC

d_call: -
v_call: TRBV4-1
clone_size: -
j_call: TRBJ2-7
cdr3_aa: CASSQIADPSLEQYF
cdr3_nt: TGCGCCAGCAGCCAAATAGCGGATCCCTCCTTGGAGCAGTACTTC

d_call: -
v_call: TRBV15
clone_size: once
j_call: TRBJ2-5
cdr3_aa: CATSRAPRLETQYF
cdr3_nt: TGTGCCACCAGCAGAGCCCCTCGGCTGGAGACCCAGTACTTC

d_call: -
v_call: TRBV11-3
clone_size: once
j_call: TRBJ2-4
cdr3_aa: CASSKGVGANIQYF
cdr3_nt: TGTGCCAGCAGCAAAGGGGTTGGGGCAAACATTCAGTACTTC

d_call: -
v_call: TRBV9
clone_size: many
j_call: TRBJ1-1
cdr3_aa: CASSRQVNTEAFF
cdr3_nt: TGTGCCAGCAGCAGACAGGTGAACACTGAAGCTTTCTTT

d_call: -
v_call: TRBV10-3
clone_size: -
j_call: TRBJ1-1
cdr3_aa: CAISDTENTEAFF
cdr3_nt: TGTGCCATCAGTGACACAGAGAACACTGAAGCTTTCTTT

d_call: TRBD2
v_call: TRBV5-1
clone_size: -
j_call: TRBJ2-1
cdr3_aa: CASSFGTSNNEQFF
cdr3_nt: TGCGCCAGCAGCTTCGGGACTAGCAACAATGAGCAGTTCTTC

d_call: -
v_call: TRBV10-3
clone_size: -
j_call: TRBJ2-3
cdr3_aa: CAISYEGNTDTQYF
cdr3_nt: TGTGCCATCAGTTATGAGGGAAACACAGATACGCAGTATTTT

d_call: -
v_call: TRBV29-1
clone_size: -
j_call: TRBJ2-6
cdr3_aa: CSGYSSGANVLTF
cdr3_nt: TGCAGCGGCTACTCCTCTGGGGCCAACGTCCTGACTTTC

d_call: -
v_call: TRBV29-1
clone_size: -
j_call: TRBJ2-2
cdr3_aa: CSVTLVPNTGELFF
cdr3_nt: TGCAGCGTCACCTTGGTTCCGAACACCGGGGAGCTGTTTTTT

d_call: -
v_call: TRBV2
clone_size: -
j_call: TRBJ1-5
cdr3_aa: CASTGEGNQPQHF
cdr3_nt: TGTGCCAGCACCGGGGAGGGCAATCAGCCCCAGCATTTT

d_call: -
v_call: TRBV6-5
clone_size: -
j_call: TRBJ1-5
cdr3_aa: CASSANVGPQHF
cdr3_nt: TGTGCCAGCAGTGCGAACGTAGGGCCCCAGCATTTT

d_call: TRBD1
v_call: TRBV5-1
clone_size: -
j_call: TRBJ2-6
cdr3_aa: CASSLEGQGYSGANVLTF
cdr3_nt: TGCGCCAGCAGCTTGGAAGGACAGGGCTACTCTGGGGCCAACGTCCTGACTTTC

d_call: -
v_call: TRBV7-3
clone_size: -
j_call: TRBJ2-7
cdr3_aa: CASSLRGGGRYEQYF
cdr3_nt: TGTGCCAGCAGCTTAAGAGGCGGAGGACGATACGAGCAGTACTTC

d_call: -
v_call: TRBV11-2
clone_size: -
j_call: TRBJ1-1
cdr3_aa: CASRPVSGAHGTEAFF
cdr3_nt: TGTGCCAGCAGGCCCGTCTCAGGGGCTCATGGGACTGAAGCTTTCTTT

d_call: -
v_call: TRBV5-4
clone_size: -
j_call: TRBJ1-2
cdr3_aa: CASSGMKSGYSSGYGYTF
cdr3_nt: TGTGCCAGCAGCGGCATGAAGAGTGGCTATTCAAGTGGCTATGGCTACACCTTC

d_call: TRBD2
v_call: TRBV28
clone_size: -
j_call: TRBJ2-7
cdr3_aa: CASSFGLAGLYEQYF
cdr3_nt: TGTGCCAGCAGTTTTGGGCTAGCGGGCCTCTACGAGCAGTACTTC

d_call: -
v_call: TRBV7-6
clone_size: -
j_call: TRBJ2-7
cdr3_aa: CASSLEVSWSVYEQYF
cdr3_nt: TGTGCCAGCAGCTTAGAGGTGTCTTGGTCTGTCTACGAGCAGTACTTC

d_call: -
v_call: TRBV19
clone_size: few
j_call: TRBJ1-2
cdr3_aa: CASSADTLGGYTF
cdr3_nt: TGTGCCAGTAGTGCCGACACTCTAGGTGGCTACACCTTC

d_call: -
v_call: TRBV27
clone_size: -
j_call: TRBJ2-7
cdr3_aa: CASSLTGAAYEQYF
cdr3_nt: TGTGCCAGCAGTTTAACCGGGGCAGCCTACGAGCAGTACTTC

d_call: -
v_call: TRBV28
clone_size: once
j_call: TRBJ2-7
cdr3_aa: CASSFAGAGEQYF
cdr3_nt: TGTGCCAGCAGTTTCGCGGGGGCGGGAGAGCAGTACTTC

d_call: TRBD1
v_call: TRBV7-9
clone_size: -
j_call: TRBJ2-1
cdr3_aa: CASSPEGAYTYNEQFF
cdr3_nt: TGTGCCAGCAGCCCAGAGGGGGCGTACACCTACAATGAGCAGTTCTTC